The rows below give T cell receptor beta chains drawn from one sample of a study of blood T cells in healthy people across ages. TCRdb re-called the 5' RACE reads through MiXCR, storing one row per CDR3 protein. The sample records some 290,000 distinct CDR3 sequences, around 30% being singletons. Sequencing input: blood. The receptors were gathered from a woman in her 70s in good health. The CDR3 runs from the conserved cysteine through the conserved F or W. Each record gives: V gene, D gene, clone size, J gene, CDR3 length, CDR3 protein, CDR3 DNA. D genes are given only for firm matches. Some rows have no size entry. The others give once, few or many, or a class for an expanded clone.

TRBV3-1	-	-	TRBJ2-4	17	CASSLSTIVSTKNIQYF	TGTGCCAGCAGCCTATCGACAATAGTATCAACCAAAAACATTCAGTACTTC
TRBV4-2	-	many	TRBJ2-7	13	CASSPAPAYEQYF	TGTGCCAGCAGCCCGGCTCCAGCCTACGAGCAGTACTTC
TRBV4-1	-	-	TRBJ2-1	17	CAGSQDRAASADNEQFF	TGCGCCGGCAGCCAAGATCGTGCGGCTAGCGCAGACAATGAGCAGTTCTTC
TRBV5-5	-	-	TRBJ2-2	16	CASSLHSTANTGELFF	TGTGCCAGCAGCTTGCATTCAACAGCGAACACCGGGGAGCTGTTTTTT
TRBV12-5	-	-	TRBJ2-2	17	CASGYRRGSRESGELFF	TGTGCTAGTGGCTACCGCCGAGGGTCCCGAGAGTCCGGGGAGCTGTTTTTT
TRBV6-2/TRBV6-3	-	-	TRBJ2-5	12	CASRPRGETQYF	TGTGCCAGCAGACCTCGGGGAGAGACCCAGTACTTC
TRBV29-1	-	many	TRBJ1-2	12	CSVAASNYGYTF	TGCAGCGTTGCGGCCTCAAACTATGGCTACACCTTC
TRBV11-2	TRBD1	few	TRBJ1-6	22	CASSLDSGYRDRMKSYNSPLHF	TGTGCCAGCAGCTTAGACTCCGGATACCGGGACAGGATGAAATCCTATAATTCACCCCTCCACTTT
TRBV5-1	TRBD1	few	TRBJ1-2	14	CASSLEDRGDGYTF	TGCGCCAGCAGCTTGGAGGACAGGGGGGATGGCTACACCTTC
TRBV10-2	-	-	TRBJ1-2	15	CASSALQISSFGYTF	TGCGCCAGCTCCGCCTTACAGATATCTTCTTTTGGCTACACCTTC
TRBV6-6	-	many	TRBJ1-1	15	CATCTGGGRYFEAFF	TGTGCCACATGCACGGGCGGTGGACGGTACTTTGAAGCTTTCTTT
TRBV20-1	-	once	TRBJ2-5	16	CSARDRGTGGVETQYF	TGCAGTGCTAGAGATCGAGGTACTGGTGGCGTAGAGACCCAGTACTTC
TRBV19	TRBD1	-	TRBJ1-5	12	CASSDRGPPQHF	TGTGCCAGTAGCGACAGGGGACCGCCCCAGCATTTT
TRBV7-2	TRBD2	-	TRBJ2-1	14	CASSLRLAGGEQFF	TGTGCCAGCAGCTTACGCTTAGCGGGAGGTGAGCAGTTCTTC
TRBV5-1	-	few	TRBJ2-5	14	CASSLASWEETQYF	TGCGCCAGCAGCTTGGCCAGTTGGGAAGAGACCCAGTACTTC
TRBV28	-	-	TRBJ1-1	16	CASSLGRWGAGYEAFF	TGTGCCAGCAGTCTCGGAAGGTGGGGAGCGGGGTACGAAGCTTTCTTT
TRBV10-3	-	-	TRBJ2-3	13	CAIAGQMGDTQYF	TGTGCCATCGCGGGACAGATGGGAGATACGCAGTATTTT
TRBV7-3	-	many	TRBJ2-7	14	CASSRDRSSYEQYF	TGTGCCAGCAGCCGAGACAGGAGCTCCTACGAGCAGTACTTC
TRBV4-3	-	-	TRBJ2-7	16	CASSQDGTPSSYEQYF	TGCGCCAGCAGCCAAGACGGGACCCCTAGCTCCTACGAGCAGTACTTC
TRBV7-9	-	-	TRBJ2-1	12	CASSSIYNEQFF	TGTGCCAGCAGCTCAATCTACAATGAGCAGTTCTTC
TRBV29-1	TRBD2	few	TRBJ2-3	19	CSVDGLEGLAGVSGDTQYF	TGCAGCGTTGATGGTTTAGAAGGGCTAGCGGGAGTTTCTGGGGATACGCAGTATTTT
TRBV6-2/TRBV6-3	TRBD2	-	TRBJ2-1	17	CASSYSTVERGPNEQFF	TGTGCCAGCAGTTACTCCACGGTTGAGCGGGGGCCCAATGAGCAGTTCTTC
TRBV5-1	-	many	TRBJ2-4	15	CASSLGGGAKNIQYF	TGCGCCAGCAGCTTGGGGGGAGGAGCCAAAAACATTCAGTACTTC
TRBV2	-	-	TRBJ2-1	11	CASSEVVEQFF	TGTGCCAGCAGTGAGGTGGTTGAGCAGTTCTTC
TRBV9	-	few	TRBJ2-7	13	CASSVGPIYEQYF	TGTGCCAGCAGCGTAGGACCGATTTACGAGCAGTACTTC
TRBV28	-	many	TRBJ2-5	13	CASSEGGEETQYF	TGTGCCAGCAGTGAGGGCGGAGAGGAGACCCAGTACTTC
TRBV7-9	-	-	TRBJ2-6	17	CASSTRGTSSGANVLTF	TGTGCCAGCAGCACCCGGGGCACGAGCTCTGGGGCCAACGTCCTGACTTTC
TRBV28	-	-	TRBJ2-5	16	CASRTAVSEYQETQYF	TGTGCCAGCAGGACGGCGGTCTCCGAGTACCAAGAGACCCAGTACTTC
TRBV3-1	-	few	TRBJ2-1	11	CASSQEGEQFF	TGTGCCAGCAGCCAAGAGGGTGAGCAGTTCTTC
TRBV9	-	few	TRBJ2-2	15	CASSVDGGRTGELFF	TGTGCCAGCAGCGTAGATGGCGGTAGGACCGGGGAGCTGTTTTTT
TRBV20-1	TRBD1	-	TRBJ1-3	16	CSAPGPRGSSGSTIYF	TGCAGTGCCCCAGGTCCCAGGGGGAGCTCTGGAAGCACCATATATTTT
TRBV2	-	-	TRBJ2-5	13	CASSAGAGQTQYF	TGTGCCAGCAGTGCAGGGGCGGGTCAGACCCAGTACTTC
TRBV6-6	-	-	TRBJ2-2	13	CASKKLDTGELFF	TGTGCCAGCAAAAAACTGGACACCGGGGAGCTGTTTTTT
TRBV3-1	-	-	TRBJ1-3	13	CASSSYGGNTIYF	TGTGCCAGCAGCAGTTACGGTGGAAACACCATATATTTT
TRBV20-1	-	-	TRBJ1-3	16	CSARDGRGLSGSTIYF	TGCAGTGCTAGAGATGGCCGCGGACTCTCTGGAAGCACCATATATTTT
TRBV7-2	-	-	TRBJ2-7	12	CASSYLGGEQYF	TGTGCCAGCAGCTATTTGGGGGGCGAGCAGTACTTC
TRBV14	-	few	TRBJ1-6	15	CASSHRGGPDSPLHF	TGTGCCAGCAGCCATCGAGGGGGGCCTGATTCACCCCTCCACTTT
TRBV20-1	-	few	TRBJ1-4	13	CSARMEVREKLFF	TGCAGTGCTAGGATGGAGGTTCGAGAAAAACTGTTTTTT
TRBV28	-	-	TRBJ2-7	12	CASSSSMSEQYF	TGTGCCAGCAGTTCAAGTATGTCCGAGCAGTACTTC
TRBV27	-	-	TRBJ2-5	18	CASSLFVPAGVRQETQYF	TGTGCCAGCAGTTTATTCGTTCCCGCAGGGGTCCGCCAAGAGACCCAGTACTTC
TRBV7-2	-	-	TRBJ2-3	18	CASSLGPQRVASTDTQYF	TGTGCCAGCAGCTTAGGCCCCCAGCGAGTAGCTAGCACAGATACGCAGTATTTT
TRBV7-2	-	many	TRBJ2-3	13	CASSLPGPRTQYF	TGTGCCAGCAGCCTCCCCGGCCCAAGGACGCAGTATTTT
TRBV20-1	TRBD1	-	TRBJ2-3	15	CSAPRTGGGTDTQYF	TGCAGTGCTCCTAGGACAGGGGGCGGCACAGATACGCAGTATTTT
TRBV12-3/TRBV12-4	-	-	TRBJ1-2	16	CASSLNGARQLYGYTF	TGTGCCAGCAGTTTAAATGGAGCGCGACAGCTCTATGGCTACACCTTC
TRBV24-1	TRBD2	-	TRBJ2-1	16	CATSDRSGRLGNEQFF	TGTGCCACCAGTGATCGAAGCGGGAGATTGGGCAATGAGCAGTTCTTC
TRBV27	-	-	TRBJ1-3	16	CASSLTGLNSGNTIYF	TGTGCCAGCAGTTTAACCGGGCTGAACTCTGGAAACACCATATATTTT
TRBV10-3	TRBD2	few	TRBJ2-1	16	CAISDSYGGGDTEQFF	TGTGCCATCAGTGATTCTTATGGCGGGGGGGACACTGAGCAGTTCTTC
TRBV24-1	-	few	TRBJ2-1	16	CATSDFSSETYNEQFF	TGTGCCACCAGTGATTTCTCTTCGGAAACCTACAATGAGCAGTTCTTC
TRBV9	-	once	TRBJ2-5	15	CASSVAGLPGETQYF	TGTGCCAGCAGCGTAGCAGGTCTCCCGGGGGAGACCCAGTACTTC
TRBV7-2	TRBD2	-	TRBJ2-5	17	CASSFRTGTTLGETQYF	TGTGCCAGCAGCTTCAGGACCGGGACTACCTTGGGAGAGACCCAGTACTTC
TRBV20-1	-	-	TRBJ1-2	17	CSARRSGGKARYGGYTF	TGCAGTGCTAGAAGAAGCGGGGGGAAAGCCCGCTATGGCGGCTACACCTTC
TRBV29-1	TRBD2	-	TRBJ2-5	16	CSVEDLAGGDAETQYF	TGCAGCGTTGAAGATTTAGCGGGGGGGGACGCGGAGACCCAGTACTTC
TRBV5-1	-	-	TRBJ2-7	14	CASSLGLTNYEQYF	TGCGCCAGCAGCTTGGGTCTGACGAACTACGAGCAGTACTTC